These 29 T cell receptor beta chains were all obtained from the same sample, sequenced in a study of shared clonotypes between healthy human individuals. The table came from immunoSEQ multiplex PCR; TCRdb's copy has only in-frame clones and leaves some out. The sample contains around 2.5 million clones, roughly 93% of which appear only once. Sequencing was done on a sample of naive CD4+ T cells from PBMCs. The subset: CD45RA+ positively selected. These receptors came from a man between 18 and 29 years old in good health. Some clones in this sample may be carry-over from other donors' samples.

Concerning this clone itself: This CDR3 is also generated by other DNA sequences in the sample. The gene calls are TRBV18 and TRBJ2-6; D is ambiguous. The length of the CDR3 is 14 residues. The germline V gene has CDR1 KGHSH and CDR2 LQKENI. The ends were cut back, 3 bases at V and 1 base at J, with 4 bases in the middle. The CDR3 region has the DNA TGTGCCAGCTCACCTCTATCTGGGGCCAACGTCCTGACTTTC. Protein sequence: CASSPLSGANVLTF.

V gene TRBV28 combines with J gene TRBJ1-2; D is undetermined. This CDR3 has 14 amino acids. V shed 2 bases and J shed 8 bases, with 15 bases lying between them. Germline CDR1 is MDHEN and CDR2 is SYDVKM. CDR3 protein: CASSLIAMSEGYTF. In DNA form, the CDR3 reads TGTGCCAGCAGTTTAATTGCGATGTCGGAAGGCTACACCTTC.

DNA for the CDR3: TGCAGCGGCACGCAGGGGGGCACTGAAGCTTTCTTT. Translated, it gives CSGTQGGTEAFF. The chain couples TRBV29-1 to TRBJ1-1; 7 nucleotides line up with TRBD1. In germline, CDR1 is SQVTM, CDR2 ANQGSEA. V was pared by 7 bases and J by 4 bases, with 6 bases of the junction left unmatched. The CDR3 runs 12 residues.

The rearrangement joins TRBV2 to TRBJ2-7; the match to TRBD2 covers 9 bases. The CDR3 contains 14 residues. Germline V gene data show CDR1 as SNHLY and CDR2 as FYNNEI. V lost 9 bases, J lost 0 bases, and 6 bases stayed unmatched. The CDR3 nucleotides are TGTGCCAGTGAGCGGGAGGCTTACTCCTACGAGCAGTACTTC. The encoded protein is CASEREAYSYEQYF. Full variable domain (outside the CDR3, taken from reference TRBV2 and TRBJ2-7): EPEVTQTPSHQVTQMGQEVILRCVPISNHLYFYWYRQILGQKVEFLVSFYNNEISEKSEIFDDQFSVERPDGSNFTLKIRSTKLEDSAMYFCASEREAYSYEQYFGPGTRLTVT.

This clone was picked up one time. J is TRBJ1-1 and V is TRBV2; D uncertain. Germline CDR1 SNHLY, CDR2 FYNNEI. V shed 0 bases and J shed 2 bases, with 13 bases lying between them. This CDR3 has 16 amino acids. The CDR3 DNA reads TGTGCCAGCAGTGAAGCTGTTGGCGGCTCCAACACTGAAGCTTTCTTT. It translates to CASSEAVGGSNTEAFF. Together with reference TRBV2 and TRBJ1-1, the CDR3 gives the full variable domain: EPEVTQTPSHQVTQMGQEVILRCVPISNHLYFYWYRQILGQKVEFLVSFYNNEISEKSEIFDDQFSVERPDGSNFTLKIRSTKLEDSAMYFCASSEAVGGSNTEAFFGQGTRLTVV.

V gene TRBV7-2 combines with J gene TRBJ2-7; TRBD2 might be the D (6 bases). V lost 5 bases and J 4 bases, leaving 15 bases between the germline ends. Germline CDR1 is SGHTA and CDR2 is FQGNSA. The CDR3 has 14 residues. CDR3 sequence reads: CASSTRGGAYEQYF. The CDR3 coding sequence is TGTGCCAGCAGCACAAGAGGCGGGGCGTACGAGCAGTACTTC.

For the CDR3, the DNA is TGTGCCAGCAGCGCCCACTCCGGGGGAAACACCGGGGAGCTGTTTTTT. Translation: CASSAHSGGNTGELFF. The chain links TRBV9 to TRBJ2-2, with D possibly being TRBD2 (6 bases). There are 16 residues in the CDR3. Germline values: CDR1 SGDLS, CDR2 YYNGEE. Deletions cut 3 bases from V and 2 bases from J, with 14 bases between.

The genes are TRBV5-1 and TRBJ2-3; D not resolved. The germline V gene encodes CDR1 SGHRS and CDR2 YFSETQ. The CDR3 is made up of 14 amino acids. V lost 1 base and J 4 bases, leaving 10 bases between the germline ends. The CDR3 reads CASSLTEFPDTQYF. CDR3 coding DNA: TGCGCCAGCAGCTTGACCGAGTTTCCAGATACGCAGTATTTT.

J is TRBJ1-2 and V is TRBV30; a weak D match, TRBD1 (5 bases). Trimming shortened V by 0 bases and J by 8 bases, and 16 bases separated the two germline ends. CDR1 GTSNPN and CDR2 SVGIG come from the germline V gene (reference sequence). The CDR3 is made up of 14 amino acids. CDR3: CAWSVGGGATGYTF. CDR3 nucleotides: TGTGCCTGGAGTGTTGGAGGAGGGGCGACGGGCTACACCTTC.

The chain joins TRBV6-5 to TRBJ2-5; tentatively, D is TRBD1 (5 bases). CDR1 is MNHEY and CDR2 is SVGAGI in the germline V gene. The CDR3 has 15 residues. V dropped 6 bases and J dropped 1 base, with 15 bases sitting between them. In DNA, the CDR3 is TGTGCCAGCAGCAGCACCACAGGACCCCAAGAGACCCAGTACTTC. It yields the protein CASSSTTGPQETQYF.

The genes are TRBV6-5 and TRBJ2-3; a weak D match, TRBD1 (7 bases). The CDR3 runs 15 residues. The germline V gene encodes CDR1 MNHEY and CDR2 SVGAGI. Trimming removed 6 bases at V and 6 bases at J, with 19 bases between. The CDR3 region has the DNA TGTGCCAGCAGACAACAGGGGTGGGGGGCCGATACGCAGTATTTT. Translated: CASRQQGWGADTQYF.

The chain is built from TRBV28 and TRBJ2-1, with TRBD2 identical over 10 bases. This CDR3 region has 17 residues. Germline CDR1 MDHEN, CDR2 SYDVKM. Germline trimming cut 5 bases from V and 8 bases from J; bases unmatched to any gene: 15. The CDR3 sequence: CASSPKGGSGRVYEQFF. The DNA for the CDR3 is TGTGCCAGCAGTCCGAAAGGGGGGAGCGGGAGGGTATATGAGCAGTTCTTC.

The DNA for the CDR3 is TGTGCCAGCAGTGGCGCATTGACCTACGAGCAGTACTTC. Translated: CASSGALTYEQYF. This chain joins TRBV11-2 and TRBJ2-7, with D hard to call. The CDR3 runs to 13 residues. CDR1 and CDR2 from the germline V gene are SGHAT and FQNNGV. The V and J ends lost 6 bases and 2 bases respectively, with 11 bases between them.

This clone was seen only once. The V call is TRBV5-5, the J call TRBJ1-4; D gene unclear. The germline CDR1 and CDR2 sequences are SGHKS and YYEKEE (reference sequence). V was clipped by 4 bases and J by 0 bases, with 13 bases between them. The CDR3 covers 16 residues. The CDR3 is CASSPTGAATNEKLFF. In nucleotides, the CDR3 is TGTGCCAGCAGCCCCACCGGAGCTGCAACTAATGAAAAACTGTTTTTT.

This chain joins TRBV6-5 and TRBJ2-3; possible D gene TRBD2, 6 bases. The V gene lost 5 bases and the J gene lost 8 bases, with 20 bases spanning the gap. In germline, CDR1 is MNHEY, CDR2 SVGAGI. The CDR3 sequence is 15 residues long. CDR3 residues: CASSRTGTATGTQYF. CDR3 DNA sequence: TGTGCCAGCAGTCGAACCGGGACTGCCACGGGTACGCAGTATTTT.

The V call is TRBV19, the J call TRBJ2-1; 10 bases fit TRBD2. The CDR3 is 20 residues long. The germline CDR1 and CDR2 sequences are LNHDA and SQIVND (reference sequence). The trim removed 4 bases at V and 4 bases at J, leaving 19 bases unmatched. CDR3: CASSTRLAGALSLGYNEQFF. The CDR3 DNA is TGTGCCAGTAGTACCCGTCTAGCGGGAGCCCTGTCTTTAGGGTACAATGAGCAGTTCTTC. The full variable domain, in which reference TRBV19 and TRBJ2-1 provide the parts outside the CDR3, is DGGITQSPKYLFRKEGQNVTLSCEQNLNHDAMYWYRQDPGQGLRLIYYSQIVNDFQKGDIAEGYSVSREKKESFPLTVTSAQKNPTAFYLCASSTRLAGALSLGYNEQFFGPGTRLTVL.

The chain carries TRBV5-5 and TRBJ1-4, with D tentatively TRBD1 (6 bases). The CDR3 spans 14 residues. The V end lost 4 bases, the J end lost 8 bases, and 15 bases lay between the germline ends. Germline values: CDR1 SGHKS, CDR2 YYEKEE (reference sequence). The CDR3 spells CASSPLPQGEKLFF. DNA for the CDR3: TGTGCCAGCAGCCCCCTCCCACAGGGAGAAAAACTGTTTTTT.

This clone was seen just once. This chain connects TRBV5-1 to TRBJ1-5, with unresolved D. The CDR3 extends over 15 amino acids. Trimming stripped 0 bases from V and 1 base from J, with 8 bases between. CDR1 SGHRS and CDR2 YFSETQ come from the germline V gene. The DNA for the CDR3 is TGCGCCAGCAGCTTGGGGGAGTTCAGCAATCAGCCCCAGCATTTT. Translated: CASSLGEFSNQPQHF. Combining the CDR3 with reference TRBV5-1 and TRBJ1-5 gives the whole variable domain KAGVTQTPRYLIKTRGQQVTLSCSPISGHRSVSWYQQTPGQGLQFLFEYFSETQRNKGNFPGRFSGRQFSNSRSEMNVSTLELGDSALYLCASSLGEFSNQPQHFGDGTRLSIL.

This chain links TRBV29-1 with TRBJ2-1; either TRBD1 or TRBD2 may fit D (6 bases each). Germline CDR1 and CDR2: SQVTM and ANQGSEA. The germline V and J ends were trimmed by 7 bases and 10 bases, with 20 bases remaining between them. The CDR3 length is 13 residues. The CDR3 DNA follows: TGCAGCGGGGACACGCTCGCGGGAAACGAGCAGTTCTTC. It translates to CSGDTLAGNEQFF.

The chain combines TRBV6-5 with TRBJ2-3; D unclear. The CDR3 is 15 residues long. Germline V gives CDR1 MNHEY, CDR2 SVGAGI. Trimming took 5 bases from V and 0 from J, leaving 12 bases between them. In DNA, the CDR3 is TGTGCCAGCAGTCGGGCAGGTGTTAGCACAGATACGCAGTATTTT. It is translated as CASSRAGVSTDTQYF.

The V and J genes are TRBV2 and TRBJ2-6; weak D call: TRBD2 (5 bases). Germline loops: CDR1 SNHLY, CDR2 FYNNEI. The CDR3 is 16 residues long. V shed 7 bases and J shed 0 bases, with 13 bases lying between them. The CDR3: CASNGGRSSGANVLTF. The CDR3 coding sequence is TGTGCCAGCAATGGAGGACGGAGCTCTGGGGCCAACGTCCTGACTTTC.

This clone was counted between two and nine times. This chain uses TRBV19 with TRBJ1-2; D unresolved. V gave up 1 base and J gave up 8 bases, with 17 bases separating them. Germline-derived CDR1 and CDR2 are LNHDA and SQIVND (reference sequence). The CDR3 is 15 residues long. This chain's CDR3 is CASSIGASALPGYTF. The DNA of the CDR3 is TGTGCCAGTAGTATAGGTGCGTCAGCGCTTCCGGGCTACACCTTC.

This chain uses TRBV2 with TRBJ2-7; D may be TRBD2 (5 bases). The CDR3 sequence is 12 residues long. Germline V gene lookup returns CDR1 SNHLY and CDR2 FYNNEI. The V and J ends lost 8 bases and 5 bases respectively, with 13 bases between them. The CDR3 DNA reads TGTGCCAGCCGGGGAGAGTCGGACGAGCAGTACTTC. This gives the protein CASRGESDEQYF.

The rearrangement uses TRBV5-4 and TRBJ2-7; 7 positions agree with TRBD2. Germline-derived CDR1 and CDR2 are SGHNT and YYREEE (reference sequence). J was trimmed by 2 bases and V by 3 bases; bases with no gene match: 5. The CDR3 totals 14 residues. In nucleotides, the CDR3 is TGTGCCAGCAGCTCCGGGGGACTAACCTACGAGCAGTACTTC. Translation gives CASSSGGLTYEQYF.

This chain links TRBV19 with TRBJ2-3; the D gene is possibly TRBD2 (5 bases). The CDR3 is 15 amino acids. Per germline, CDR1 LNHDA and CDR2 SQIVND (reference sequence). The V gene lost 2 bases and the J gene lost 2 bases, with 11 bases spanning the gap. Here the CDR3 reads CASSISGKFTDTQYF. The CDR3 DNA reads TGTGCCAGTAGTATATCGGGGAAATTCACAGATACGCAGTATTTT.

The CDR3 DNA reads as TGCGCCAGCAGACCGACAGGGGAGGAGGGGGAGCTGTTTTTT. Translated, it gives CASRPTGEEGELFF. This rearrangement joins TRBV5-1 to TRBJ2-2; the match to TRBD1 covers 8 bases. Germline V CDR1 and CDR2: SGHRS, YFSETQ. The CDR3 totals 14 residues. The trim removed 5 bases at V and 8 bases at J, leaving 8 bases unmatched.

The chain is built from TRBV5-8 and TRBJ1-5; D uncertain. From germline, CDR1 is SGHTS and CDR2 YDEGEE. Deletions cut 4 bases from V and 10 bases from J, with 21 bases between. The CDR3 runs 15 residues. The CDR3 loop reads CASSVGYSLGNPQHF. The DNA of the CDR3 is TGTGCCAGCAGCGTAGGATACAGCTTGGGGAACCCCCAGCATTTT. The full variable domain, completed using reference TRBV5-8 and TRBJ1-5, is EAGVTQSPTHLIKTRGQQATLRCSPISGHTSVYWYQQALGLGLQFLLWYDEGEERNRGNFPPRFSGRQFPNYSSELNVNALELEDSALYLCASSVGYSLGNPQHFGDGTRLSIL.

A word on this clone: The sample holds other DNA sequences that translate to the same CDR3. V usage is TRBV28 and J usage is TRBJ1-5; no definite D call. Trimming pared 1 base from V and 3 bases from J, leaving 10 bases between. CDR3 length: 15 amino acids. Germline V gene sequence: CDR1 MDHEN, CDR2 SYDVKM. The CDR3 DNA sequence: TGTGCCAGCAGTTTATCGGGGAGAAACAATCAGCCCCAGCATTTT. Translated: CASSLSGRNNQPQHF.

Notes on this clone: Other nucleotide sequences from this sample produce the same CDR3. The gene calls are TRBV7-2 and TRBJ2-5, with D unresolved. The CDR3 sequence is 14 residues long. Germline V gene lookup returns CDR1 SGHTA and CDR2 FQGNSA. Trimming shortened V by 1 base and J by 1 base, and 7 bases separated the two germline ends. The DNA for the CDR3 is TGTGCCAGCAGCTTAGGTCCCGCCCAAGAGACCCAGTACTTC. It is translated as CASSLGPAQETQYF.